Below, 24 T cell receptor beta chains from the same sample are listed, as sequenced in a study of blood T cell repertoires in COVID-19. Sequencing was performed with immunoSEQ multiplex PCR; in TCRdb, only in-frame clones are kept and a portion is missing. The repertoire consists of about 68,000 clones, with 65% to 90% occurring once and the leading ten covering more than 20%. Sequencing input: peripheral blood. The receptors here all came from a man in his fifties or sixties with acute or convalescent COVID-19.

This clone is a singleton in its sample. The genes are TRBV6-5 and TRBJ2-7, with D perhaps matching TRBD1 (6 bases). Germline values: CDR1 MNHEY, CDR2 SVGAGI. The CDR3 covers 14 residues. V was clipped by 4 bases and J by 8 bases, with 18 bases between them. The CDR3 here is CASSSMDSSNKQYV. The CDR3 region has the DNA TGTGCCAGCAGTTCGATGGACAGCTCTAACAAGCAGTACGTC.

This rearrangement joins TRBV5-5 to TRBJ1-2; D perhaps matches TRBD1 (6 bases). Germline-derived CDR1 and CDR2 are SGHKS and YYEKEE (reference sequence). Between the trimmed V and J ends, which lost 0 bases and 0 bases, there was a span of 9 bases. The CDR3 covers 15 residues. The CDR3 DNA reads TGTGCCAGCAGCTTGGGGGGGCACACTAACTATGGCTACACCTTC. Protein: CASSLGGHTNYGYTF.

CDR3 nucleotide sequence: TGTGCCAGCAGTTATACCCTGCTATCTGAAGCTTTCTTT. It codes for CASSYTLLSEAFF. This rearrangement joins TRBV6-5 to TRBJ1-1; D gene ambiguous. Germline loops: CDR1 MNHEY, CDR2 SVGAGI. Trimming removed 3 bases at V and 6 bases at J, with 11 bases between. CDR3 size: 13 residues.

The rearrangement joins TRBV6-5 to TRBJ1-2, with D uncertain. The CDR3 length is 13 residues. Trimming left V 4 bases short and J 4 bases short, with 10 bases between. The germline V gene has CDR1 MNHEY and CDR2 SVGAGI. The CDR3 loop reads CASSFTAGYGYTF. CDR3 coding DNA: TGTGCCAGCAGTTTTACAGCGGGCTATGGCTACACCTTC.

This clone showed up just once. The chain links TRBV6-2 or TRBV6-3 to TRBJ1-5; the D is unclear. Trimming removed 2 bases from V and 3 bases from J, with 14 bases in between. The germline gives CDR1 MNHEY, CDR2 SVGEGT. The CDR3 length is 16 residues. For the CDR3, the DNA is TGTGCCAGCAGTTACAACTCGTACGAGTTCAATCAGCCCCAGCATTTT. It translates to CASSYNSYEFNQPQHF.

The chain carries TRBV3-1 (or the pseudogene TRBV3-2) and TRBJ2-1; 8 nucleotides match TRBD1. This CDR3 region has 18 residues. The germline V gene has CDR1 LGHDT and CDR2 YNNKEL (reference sequence). J gave up 6 bases and V 0 bases, and 13 bases lay outside the gene matches. DNA for the CDR3: TGTGCCAGCAGCCAAGATCCCCTGGACAGGGAAGGACCCAATGAGCAGTTCTTC. The encoded protein is CASSQDPLDREGPNEQFF.

The V call is TRBV6-5, the J call TRBJ2-1; 7 bases agree with TRBD1. Per germline, CDR1 MNHEY and CDR2 SVGAGI. The CDR3 extends over 15 amino acids. The V segment lost 6 bases and the J segment 5 bases; nucleotides outside the gene matches: 10. CDR3 DNA sequence: TGTGCCAGCAGCCCACTACAGGGGATGAACAATGAGCAGTTCTTC. Amino acids: CASSPLQGMNNEQFF.

The chain uses TRBV9 and TRBJ1-1; TRBD1 agrees at 8 bases. From germline, CDR1 is SGDLS and CDR2 YYNGEE. The V and J ends lost 0 bases and 3 bases, in that order; junction bases with no gene match: 16. The CDR3 contains 19 residues. The CDR3 bases are TGTGCCAGCAGCGTAGGAGAAGGCAGGGGGCGAGGTAGGTACACTGAAGCTTTCTTT. It is translated as CASSVGEGRGRGRYTEAFF.

This clone was observed a single time. V gene TRBV12-5 combines with J gene TRBJ2-2; D not resolved. V dropped 3 bases and J dropped 1 base, with 12 bases sitting between them. From germline, CDR1 is LGHNT and CDR2 FRNRAP. The CDR3 covers 16 residues. CDR3 sequence reads: CASGFPGNLNTGELFF. Written as DNA, the CDR3 is TGTGCTAGTGGTTTTCCAGGTAACCTGAACACCGGGGAGCTGTTTTTT.

The count of this clone is one. The chain couples TRBV19 to TRBJ1-1; 8 bases align to TRBD1. Trimming cost V 10 bases and J 4 bases; bases outside gene matches: 11. Germline V gives CDR1 LNHDA, CDR2 SQIVND (reference sequence). The CDR3 totals 14 residues. CDR3 nucleotides: TGTGCCACAAATCAGGGGGCAGGGAGCACTGAAGCTTTCTTT. It encodes CATNQGAGSTEAFF.

The chain recombines TRBV5-1 with TRBJ2-1, with 14 positions matching TRBD2. The CDR3 contains 15 residues. Trimming cost V 4 bases and J 9 bases; bases outside gene matches: 6. The germline V gene encodes CDR1 SGHRS and CDR2 YFSETQ. CDR3: CASSPGTSGGSEQFF. CDR3 sequence (DNA): TGCGCCAGCAGCCCAGGGACTAGCGGGGGTAGTGAGCAGTTCTTC.

The V gene is TRBV3-1 (or the pseudogene TRBV3-2), the J gene TRBJ1-6; D call uncertain. Germline V gene lookup returns CDR1 LGHDT and CDR2 YNNKEL (reference sequence). The CDR3 loop spans 15 amino acids. V lost 4 bases to trimming and J lost 3 bases, with 10 bases between them. The CDR3, as DNA: TGTGCCAGCAGCCGCAACACTAACTATAATTCACCCCTCCACTTT. As protein: CASSRNTNYNSPLHF.

As DNA, the CDR3 is TGTGCCTGGAGTCGGGGGGGGAATTCACCCCTCCACTTT. Encoded protein: CAWSRGGNSPLHF. The gene calls are TRBV30 and TRBJ1-6; a possible D gene is TRBD1 (5 bases). The length of the CDR3 is 13 residues. Per germline, CDR1 GTSNPN and CDR2 SVGIG (reference sequence). Trimming stripped 2 bases from V and 7 bases from J, with 9 bases between.

This chain uses TRBV3-1 (or the pseudogene TRBV3-2) with TRBJ2-3; D is unclear. Trimming cost V 0 bases and J 9 bases, with 10 bases left between them. The CDR3 length is 13 residues. The V gene's germline CDR1 is LGHDT and CDR2 YNNKEL (reference sequence). In DNA, the CDR3 is TGTGCCAGCAGCCAAGAGTCCTCAGTGACGCAGTATTTT. It is translated as CASSQESSVTQYF.

This chain connects TRBV2 to TRBJ2-7; 7 bases map to TRBD2. This CDR3 has 18 amino acids. Germline CDR1 reads SNHLY; CDR2 reads FYNNEI. V lost 6 bases, J lost 2 bases, and 19 bases stayed unmatched. The CDR3: CASSERVRVGGSAYEQYF. The CDR3 DNA sequence: TGTGCCAGCAGCGAAAGAGTCCGGGTCGGGGGGTCCGCCTACGAGCAGTACTTC.

This CDR3 reads CASSTSTGTGYNEQFF. DNA of the CDR3: TGTGCCAGCAGCACCTCTACCGGGACAGGGTACAATGAGCAGTTCTTC. The rearrangement uses TRBV7-9 and TRBJ2-1; 9 nucleotides line up with TRBD1. Germline V gene lookup returns CDR1 SEHNR and CDR2 FQNEAQ (reference sequence). V was pared by 5 bases and J by 4 bases, with 9 bases of the junction left unmatched. The length of the CDR3 is 16 residues.

The chain carries TRBV19 and TRBJ1-5; D possibly corresponds to TRBD1 (6 bases). The CDR3 runs to 14 residues. V lost 10 bases, J lost 5 bases, and 18 bases lay in between. Germline-derived CDR1 and CDR2 are LNHDA and SQIVND (reference sequence). CDR3 sequence: CANYRQVTDQPQHF. The CDR3 bases are TGTGCCAACTATCGACAGGTTACTGATCAGCCCCAGCATTTT.

The rearrangement links TRBV30 to TRBJ2-4; 10 positions match TRBD1. Germline values: CDR1 GTSNPN, CDR2 SVGIG (reference sequence). The CDR3 has 18 residues. With V trimmed by 4 bases and J by 0 bases, 12 bases remained unmatched. CDR3 loop: CAWNPDRGLTLAKNIQYF. CDR3 sequence (DNA): TGTGCCTGGAACCCTGACAGGGGGCTCACTTTAGCCAAAAACATTCAGTACTTC.

The genes are TRBV7-9 and TRBJ1-1; possible D gene TRBD1, 5 bases. V was shortened by 5 bases and J by 3 bases, with 10 bases between the two germline ends. The germline V gene has CDR1 SEHNR and CDR2 FQNEAQ (reference sequence). The CDR3 sequence is 13 residues long. CDR3 sequence: CASSPSGDTEAFF. DNA of the CDR3: TGTGCCAGCAGCCCTTCGGGGGACACTGAAGCTTTCTTT.

This chain uses TRBV19 with TRBJ2-3; 7 nucleotides agree with TRBD2. V lost 7 bases and J lost 2; bases outside the gene matches: 12. Germline CDR1 reads LNHDA; CDR2 reads SQIVND (reference sequence). This CDR3 contains 16 residues. CDR3 sequence reads: CASTKMGRGDTDTQYF. CDR3 nucleotides: TGTGCCAGTACCAAAATGGGGAGGGGTGACACAGATACGCAGTATTTT.

This clone came up many times. DNA for the CDR3: TGTGCCAGCAGGACGGGAGGTCAGCCCCAGCATTTT. Translating it yields CASRTGGQPQHF. J is TRBJ1-5 and V is TRBV6-5; no clear D. The germline V gene has CDR1 MNHEY and CDR2 SVGAGI. The CDR3 extends over 12 amino acids. Trimming took 6 bases from V and 6 from J, leaving 9 bases between them.

This rearrangement joins TRBV6-4 to TRBJ2-1; 12 bases are shared with TRBD2. V dropped 3 bases and J dropped 7; count of bases not matched to a gene: 1. The CDR3 length is 14 residues. Looked up from germline, CDR1 is MRHNA and CDR2 is SNTAGT. CDR3 loop: CASSELAGGNEQFF. The CDR3 bases are TGTGCCAGCAGTGAACTAGCGGGGGGTAATGAGCAGTTCTTC.

This chain links TRBV12-3 or TRBV12-4 with TRBJ2-5, with D perhaps TRBD2 (6 bases). CDR3 length equals 13 residues. The ends were cut back, 6 bases at V and 4 bases at J, with 12 bases in the middle. CDR3 amino acids: CASRRWGGETQYF. CDR3 nucleotide sequence: TGTGCCAGCAGGCGGTGGGGAGGAGAGACCCAGTACTTC.

The J gene is TRBJ1-2, the V gene TRBV5-5; D uncertain. Trimming stripped 1 base from V and 7 bases from J, with 14 bases between. The CDR3 is 14 amino acids. The germline V gene encodes CDR1 SGHKS and CDR2 YYEKEE (reference sequence). The chain's CDR3 is CASSLSWATSGYTF. In DNA form, the CDR3 reads TGTGCCAGCAGCTTGTCTTGGGCGACGAGTGGCTACACCTTC.